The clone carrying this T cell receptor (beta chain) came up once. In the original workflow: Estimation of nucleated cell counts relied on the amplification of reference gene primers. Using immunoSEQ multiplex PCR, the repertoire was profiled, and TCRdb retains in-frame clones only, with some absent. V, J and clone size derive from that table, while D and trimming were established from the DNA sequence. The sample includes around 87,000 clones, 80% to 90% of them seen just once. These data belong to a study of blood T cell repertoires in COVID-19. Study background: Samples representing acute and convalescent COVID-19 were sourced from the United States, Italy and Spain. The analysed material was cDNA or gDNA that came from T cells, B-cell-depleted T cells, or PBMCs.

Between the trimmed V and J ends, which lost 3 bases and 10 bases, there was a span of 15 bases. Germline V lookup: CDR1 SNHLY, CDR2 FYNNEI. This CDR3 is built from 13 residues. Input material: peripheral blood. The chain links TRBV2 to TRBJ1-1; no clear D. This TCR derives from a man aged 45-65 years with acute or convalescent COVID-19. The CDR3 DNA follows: TGTGCCAGCAGTGACACGGGTAATGGTTCAGCTTTCTTT. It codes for CASSDTGNGSAFF.